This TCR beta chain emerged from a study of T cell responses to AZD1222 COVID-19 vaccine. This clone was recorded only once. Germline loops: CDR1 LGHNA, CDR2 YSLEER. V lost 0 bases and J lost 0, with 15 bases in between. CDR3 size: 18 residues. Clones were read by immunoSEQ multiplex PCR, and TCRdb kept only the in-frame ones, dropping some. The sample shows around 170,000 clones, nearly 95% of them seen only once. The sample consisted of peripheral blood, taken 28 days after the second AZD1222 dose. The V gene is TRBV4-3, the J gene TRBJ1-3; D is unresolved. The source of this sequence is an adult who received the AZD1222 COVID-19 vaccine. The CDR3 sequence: CASSQDRVGQSSGNTIYF. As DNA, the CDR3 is TGCGCCAGCAGCCAAGATAGGGTTGGGCAGAGCTCTGGAAACACCATATATTTT.